The 18 T cell receptor beta chains in this list originate from one sample, sequenced in a study of CD8+ T cells in alopecia areata (dated 2018 in TCRdb). Library preparation employed the immunoSEQ multiplex PCR assay. RNA was extracted from all samples and reverse transcribed into cDNA, which served as template for TCR sequencing. This is the immuneACCESS table as TCRdb keeps it, with only in-frame sequences that have V and J called. A part of the clones is gone; compared with another copy, unresolved V genes explain less than half, and the rest is unexplained. The sample has approximately 200,000 clones on record, around 60% of them singletons. Of the sample, around 3.2% falls within the top ten clones. This specimen's time point label, interpreted: about 4 weeks on oral tofacitinib. The treatment or condition tag for this specimen amounts to: oral pan-JAK inhibitor, 5-10 mg twice daily. This material consisted of CD4+ T cells sorted from blood, taken at week 4, from a patient treated with tofacitinib. The receptors originated from a human donor with alopecia areata.

The CDR3 spells CAWSGGYLTEAFF. The CDR3 DNA is TGTGCCTGGAGTGGCGGATATCTCACTGAAGCTTTCTTT. The chain combines TRBV30 with TRBJ1-1; D is ambiguous. This CDR3 has 13 residues. CDR1 and CDR2 from the germline V gene are GTSNPN and SVGIG (reference sequence). Deletions cut 1 base from V and 4 bases from J, with 10 bases between.

The V gene is TRBV28, the J gene TRBJ1-5, with D perhaps TRBD1 (6 bases). There are 14 residues in the CDR3. The germline CDR1 and CDR2 sequences are MDHEN and SYDVKM. V was clipped by 3 bases and J by 3 bases, with 9 bases between them. CDR3 protein: CASSLGGLNQPQHF. In DNA form, the CDR3 reads TGTGCCAGCAGTTTGGGGGGCCTCAATCAGCCCCAGCATTTT.

This sequence joins TRBV5-6 and TRBJ2-2, with D uncertain. Looked up from germline, CDR1 is SGHDT and CDR2 is YYEEEE. This CDR3 region has 16 residues. Trimming left V 0 bases short and J 2 bases short, with 11 bases between. The CDR3 protein is CASSLAAGTNTGELFF. In DNA, the CDR3 is TGTGCCAGCAGCTTGGCCGCCGGCACCAACACCGGGGAGCTGTTTTTT.

V usage is TRBV27 and J usage is TRBJ1-1; 7 bases map to TRBD1. This CDR3 is 15 amino acids long. From germline, CDR1 is MNHEY and CDR2 SMNVEV (reference sequence). With 4 bases clipped from V and 4 bases from J, the junction kept 9 bases outside the gene matches. CDR3 residues: CASSWYRGDPTEAFF. CDR3 nucleotides: TGTGCCAGCAGTTGGTACAGGGGCGACCCCACTGAAGCTTTCTTT.

This clone has more than one count but fewer than ten. The rearrangement joins TRBV9 to TRBJ2-7; perhaps TRBD2 as D (5 bases). The CDR3 runs 16 residues. Germline CDR1 SGDLS, CDR2 YYNGEE. V lost 0 bases and J lost 2, with 15 bases in between. This CDR3 reads CASSVGPPGVPYEQYF. Written as DNA, the CDR3 is TGTGCCAGCAGCGTAGGCCCCCCCGGGGTGCCCTACGAGCAGTACTTC.

This clone came up once. This chain uses TRBV30 with TRBJ1-6; a possible D gene is TRBD1 (5 bases). V was clipped by 2 bases and J by 3 bases, with 20 bases between them. Germline CDR1 GTSNPN, CDR2 SVGIG (reference sequence). CDR3 length: 18 amino acids. CDR3 sequence: CAWSPGLLGPNYNSPLHF. As DNA, the CDR3 is TGTGCCTGGAGTCCAGGACTCCTGGGGCCCAACTATAATTCACCCCTCCACTTT.

This rearrangement joins TRBV13 to TRBJ1-6; TRBD1 is a possible D gene (5 bases). Deletions cut 5 bases from V and 0 bases from J, with 11 bases between. Per the germline V gene, CDR1 is PRHDT and CDR2 is FYEKMQ (reference sequence). This CDR3 comprises 16 residues. DNA for the CDR3: TGTGCCAGCAGCCCCCCAGGGAGCTCCTATAATTCACCCCTCCACTTT. Translating gives CASSPPGSSYNSPLHF.

The V gene is TRBV29-1, the J gene TRBJ1-3, with a tentative D call TRBD1 (6 bases). Germline-derived CDR1 and CDR2 are SQVTM and ANQGSEA. V was cut by 8 bases and J by 8 bases, with 19 bases left in between. This CDR3 has 13 amino acids. The CDR3 spells CSTSQGAGDTIYF. The CDR3 nucleotides read TGCAGCACCTCACAGGGCGCGGGGGACACCATATATTTT. The full variable domain, rest sourced from reference TRBV29-1 and TRBJ1-3, is SAVISQKPSRDICQRGTSLTIQCQVDSQVTMMFWYRQQPGQSLTLIATANQGSEATYESGFVIDKFPISRPNLTFSTLTVSNMSPEDSSIYLCSTSQGAGDTIYFGEGSWLTVV.

In this sample, this clone turned up a few times. This rearrangement joins TRBV7-8 to TRBJ2-2; D perhaps matches TRBD2 (5 bases). This CDR3 comprises 14 residues. V lost 3 bases, J lost 6 bases, and 11 bases lay in between. Germline V lookup: CDR1 SGHVS, CDR2 FQNEAQ. The CDR3 bases are TGTGCCAGCAGCTTTAGGGAGAGGGCCGGGGAGCTGTTTTTT. Translation: CASSFRERAGELFF. Looking up the rest from reference TRBV7-8 and TRBJ2-2 gives the full variable domain: GAGVSQSPRYKVAKRGQDVALRCDPISGHVSLFWYQQALGQGPEFLTYFQNEAQLDKSGLPSDRFFAERPEGSVSTLKIQRTQQEDSAVYLCASSFRERAGELFFGEGSRLTVL.

This clone was observed a few times. The V call is TRBV14, the J call TRBJ1-1; 10 nucleotides agree with TRBD1. This CDR3 spans 15 amino acids. The germline CDR1 and CDR2 sequences are SGHDN and FVKESK. The V gene end was trimmed by 4 bases and the J gene end by 1 base; junction bases not matched to a gene: 3. The CDR3: CASSLRTGGNTEAFF. The CDR3 nucleotides read TGTGCCAGCAGCCTACGGACAGGGGGGAACACTGAAGCTTTCTTT.

This chain joins TRBV29-1 and TRBJ2-7; 9 bases are shared with TRBD1. The germline gives CDR1 SQVTM, CDR2 ANQGSEA. The CDR3 contains 14 residues. V shed 5 bases, J shed 6 bases, and the junction held 11 bases outside the gene matches. DNA for the CDR3: TGCAGCGTTCGGACCGGGACAGGGTCTCCCGAGCAGTACTTC. This translates into CSVRTGTGSPEQYF.

V gene TRBV30 combines with J gene TRBJ2-3; D possibly matches TRBD1 or TRBD2 (6 bases each). Germline CDR1 and CDR2: GTSNPN and SVGIG (reference sequence). V was pared by 0 bases and J by 3 bases, with 10 bases between. The CDR3 runs to 14 residues. The CDR3 region is CAWSVGGVTDTQYF. CDR3 nucleotide sequence: TGTGCCTGGAGTGTGGGGGGCGTGACAGATACGCAGTATTTT. Based on the CDR3 plus reference TRBV30 and TRBJ2-3, the full variable domain is SQTIHQWPATLVQPVGSPLSLECTVEGTSNPNLYWYRQAAGRGLQLLFYSVGIGQISSEVPQNLSASRPQDRQFILSSKKLLLSDSGFYLCAWSVGGVTDTQYFGPGTRLTVL.

This chain uses TRBV2 with TRBJ2-2; D remains ambiguous. V was pared by 7 bases and J by 0 bases, with 9 bases between. The germline V gene has CDR1 SNHLY and CDR2 FYNNEI. This CDR3 contains 14 residues. The CDR3 loop is CASTTFPNTGELFF. The CDR3 DNA reads as TGTGCCAGCACAACGTTCCCGAACACCGGGGAGCTGTTTTTT.

The chain links TRBV9 to TRBJ2-1; 12 bases agree with TRBD2. The V and J ends lost 4 bases and 4 bases, in that order; junction bases with no gene match: 6. CDR3 length: 16 residues. Per the germline V gene, CDR1 is SGDLS and CDR2 is YYNGEE. CDR3 residues: CASSPTSGGMYNEQFF. For the CDR3, the DNA is TGTGCCAGCAGCCCTACTAGCGGGGGGATGTACAATGAGCAGTTCTTC.

This clone came up once. The chain uses TRBV30 and TRBJ2-1; D is perhaps TRBD2 (5 bases). Germline V CDR1 and CDR2: GTSNPN, SVGIG (reference sequence). The CDR3 covers 14 residues. Trimming took 2 bases from V and 7 from J, leaving 15 bases between them. The CDR3 sequence is CAWSPLDWANEQFF. The CDR3 coding sequence is TGTGCCTGGAGTCCCCTGGACTGGGCGAATGAGCAGTTCTTC.

The CDR3 coding sequence is TGTGCCAGCAGCTCCAGCGGGGGGGCGGTTAATGAGCAGTTCTTC. This encodes CASSSSGGAVNEQFF. The V and J genes are TRBV9 and TRBJ2-1; 10 bases line up with TRBD2. Per germline, CDR1 SGDLS and CDR2 YYNGEE. The CDR3 covers 15 residues. V was clipped by 4 bases and J by 7 bases; unmatched bases: 8.

The chain recombines TRBV7-2 with TRBJ1-5; the D is unclear. CDR1 and CDR2 from the germline V gene are SGHTA and FQGNSA. Deletions cut 2 bases from V and 5 bases from J, with 10 bases between. This CDR3 is 14 amino acids long. The CDR3 reads CASSLYFNDQPQHF. The CDR3 bases are TGTGCCAGCAGCTTATATTTCAATGATCAGCCCCAGCATTTT. The full variable domain, rest sourced from reference TRBV7-2 and TRBJ1-5, is GAGVSQSPSNKVTEKGKDVELRCDPISGHTALYWYRQSLGQGLEFLIYFQGNSAPDKSGLPSDRFSAERTGGSVSTLTIQRTQQEDSAVYLCASSLYFNDQPQHFGDGTRLSIL.

Points on this clone: The sample contains more than one DNA sequence encoding this CDR3. The chain combines TRBV5-1 with TRBJ2-6; TRBD1 is a possible D gene (5 bases). CDR1 is SGHRS, CDR2 YFSETQ, per germline. Trimming left V 5 bases short and J 4 bases short, with 10 bases between. The CDR3 runs 14 residues. Written as DNA, the CDR3 is TGCGCCAGCAGTCAGGGTACCGGGGCCAACGTCCTGACTTTC. Its protein product is CASSQGTGANVLTF.